This T cell receptor beta chain stems from a study of cytomegalovirus exposure and HLA in healthy donors. Measured with immunoSEQ multiplex PCR; TCRdb has only the in-frame clones, and not every one. Of over 250,000 clones listed, approximately 86% are singletons. This CDR3 is 16 amino acids long. Germline V gene lookup returns CDR1 SGHRS and CDR2 YFSETQ. The junction had 7 bases not matched to a gene; V was cut back by 0 bases and J by 2 bases. The specimen sequenced was PBMCs. The TCR originated in a woman aged 18-30 years in good health and CMV-seronegative. The J gene is TRBJ2-5, the V gene TRBV5-1; 7 bases are shared with TRBD1. The CDR3 nucleotides are TGCGCCAGCAGCTTGGACTTGACAGGGCTGCAAGAGACCCAGTACTTC. This translates into CASSLDLTGLQETQYF.